The 4 T cell receptor beta chains below come from one sample, sequenced in a study of T cell responses to AZD1222 COVID-19 vaccine (dated by TCRdb to 2020 to 2022). Library method: the immunoSEQ multiplex PCR assay. Entries here come from immuneACCESS through TCRdb and include only in-frame sequences with V and J called. Some clones fail to appear in such tables; in the studies checked, an unresolved V gene covers under half of the shortfall, and the cause of the remainder is unknown. Present in this sample are 85,000 to 130,000 clones, roughly 90% of which were seen just once. About 5.4% of the sample comes from the top ten. In the paper's terms, the time point label means: baseline before first vaccination. This specimen was peripheral blood, taken on day 0 of AZD1222 vaccination. The receptors come from an adult in good health.

This chain connects TRBV18 to TRBJ1-1; D not certain. Trimming cost V 2 bases and J 1 base, with 11 bases left between them. CDR1 and CDR2 (germline): KGHSH, LQKENI. The CDR3 sequence is 15 residues long. This CDR3 reads CASSPSAVPNTEAFF. The CDR3 DNA sequence: TGTGCCAGCTCACCATCGGCGGTACCGAACACTGAAGCTTTCTTT.

This clone was picked up a small number of times. This rearrangement joins TRBV25-1 to TRBJ1-2; no clear D. The CDR3 length is 14 residues. Between the trimmed V and J ends, which lost 3 bases and 4 bases, there was a span of 12 bases. Germline V gene data show CDR1 as MGHDK and CDR2 as SYGVNS. The CDR3 spells CASSDGPAGYGYTF. CDR3 sequence (DNA): TGTGCCAGCAGTGACGGGCCAGCGGGCTATGGCTACACCTTC.

This chain uses TRBV7-8 with TRBJ2-7, with TRBD1 matching 7 bases. The germline V gene encodes CDR1 SGHVS and CDR2 FQNEAQ. The V segment lost 5 bases and the J segment 2 bases; nucleotides outside the gene matches: 9. The CDR3 is 15 residues long. CDR3 DNA sequence: TGTGCCAGCAGCCCGTTTCCGGGACAGACCTACGAGCAGTACTTC. Its protein product is CASSPFPGQTYEQYF. Together with reference TRBV7-8 and TRBJ2-7, the CDR3 gives the full variable domain: GAGVSQSPRYKVAKRGQDVALRCDPISGHVSLFWYQQALGQGPEFLTYFQNEAQLDKSGLPSDRFFAERPEGSVSTLKIQRTQQEDSAVYLCASSPFPGQTYEQYFGPGTRLTVT.

The genes are TRBV28 and TRBJ1-5; 8 bases agree with TRBD1. CDR1 MDHEN and CDR2 SYDVKM come from the germline V gene. V dropped 6 bases and J dropped 0; count of bases not matched to a gene: 13. CDR3 length: 18 residues. The CDR3 nucleotides read TGTGCCAGCAGCGATTTTTCCGGGGGACAGGCTAGCAATCAGCCCCAGCATTTT. This sequence encodes CASSDFSGGQASNQPQHF.